A selection of T cell receptor beta chains follows, all from one sample in a study of shared clonotypes between healthy human individuals. Sequenced by immunoSEQ multiplex PCR; TCRdb stores in-frame clones only, minus some. There are more than 1,200,000 clones in the sample; 98% occur only once, and approximately 0.38% lies in the top ten. The sequenced material came from naive CD4+ T cells sorted from blood. These receptors were collected from a young man in good health. CDR3s include the opening cysteine and the closing phenylalanine or tryptophan.

TRBJ1-2,TRBV27,CASSQDYLRGYTF
TRBJ2-7,TRBV4-3,CASSQDSTIEREQYF
TRBJ2-3,TRBV18,CASSQGRGDTQYF
TRBJ2-7,TRBV19,CASSTAGSYEQYF
TRBJ2-7,TRBV20-1,CSARTTEQYF
TRBJ2-7,TRBV7-6,CASSLGGSGSYEQYF
TRBJ2-3,TRBV7-9,CASSRTSGNVGSTQYF
TRBJ2-5,TRBV5-4,CASSRGTGGKETQYF
TRBJ1-3,TRBV9,CASSPGGTGNTIYF
TRBJ1-2,TRBV6-5,CASSPRVRYGYTF
TRBJ1-1,TRBV5-1,CASRGGQPNTEAFF
TRBJ2-1,TRBV28,CASSLWGGQGREQFF
TRBJ2-3,TRBV2,CASDTLAGVEDTQYF
TRBJ2-1,TRBV5-1,CASSSDPGLAGGNEQFF
TRBJ2-7,TRBV5-1,CASSLVFSQGSYEQYF
TRBJ1-5,TRBV7-9,CASSLGEGTVGNQPQHF
TRBJ2-7,TRBV7-2,CASSSPGRTAYEQYF
TRBJ2-7,TRBV4-3,CASSQDFLARPYEQYF
TRBJ2-5,TRBV10-3,CAISRDRRETQYF
TRBJ2-7,TRBV5-1,CASSKTGTDLYEQYF
TRBJ1-1,TRBV29-1,CSVEDGRGPNTEAFF
TRBJ2-2,TRBV5-6,CASSFIARRSGELFF
TRBJ2-7,TRBV7-2,CASSLPTTKQGNYEQYF
TRBJ1-4,TRBV6-5,CASSYSYASNEKLFF
TRBJ2-1,TRBV27,CASSELQINEQFF
TRBJ2-6,TRBV23-1,CASSISYWAHLRANVLTF
TRBJ1-2,TRBV20-1,CSARDRGGYTF
TRBJ1-4,TRBV5-4,CASSSGQGRSTNEKLFF
TRBJ2-1,TRBV7-2,CASSLVASGRSLGEQFF
TRBJ2-1,TRBV19,CASSRGQGFENEQFF
TRBJ2-7,TRBV9,CASSVLRTSGSLHEQYF
TRBJ1-2,TRBV18,CASSPFRENYGYTF
TRBJ2-1,TRBV18,CASSPPGTSGSNEQFF
TRBJ2-5,TRBV20-1,CSAWGETQYF
TRBJ1-1,TRBV18,CASSPLGFAEAFF
TRBJ2-7,TRBV7-9,CASSPRGDTKLSEQYF
TRBJ2-7,TRBV6-5,CASSYYKGPSYEQYF
TRBJ2-2,TRBV13,CASSRTRENGELFF
TRBJ2-5,TRBV5-4,CASSRDLAGGGETQYF
TRBJ1-2,TRBV10-3,CAISVKGALGYTF
TRBJ2-2,TRBV5-1,CASSLVPGAAGELFF
TRBJ1-2,TRBV11-2,CASSRQDHNYGYTF
TRBJ2-7,TRBV20-1,CSGGRNDEQYF
TRBJ1-1,TRBV7-2,CASSLGSGTEAFF
TRBJ2-7,TRBV7-9,CASSLPSGRANSYEQYF
TRBJ2-1,TRBV5-1,CASSLDGSGAYNEQFF
TRBJ1-4,TRBV5-4,CASSQGLNEKLFF
TRBJ2-2,TRBV19,CASSIYPRGQNTGELFF
TRBJ2-6,TRBV5-1,CASFGDQITGANVLTF
TRBJ2-1,TRBV5-1,CASSLRRPVYNEQFF
TRBJ2-3,TRBV29-1,CSVAFGKSTDTQYF
TRBJ2-7,TRBV5-1,CASSLGGRSYEQYF
TRBJ2-1,TRBV18,CASSPKGGLGLAGSNEQFF
TRBJ1-2,TRBV29-1,CSVDADGYTF
TRBJ2-3,TRBV18,CASSPLTSGSTDTQYF